The 24 T cell receptor beta chains given below trace back to one sample, sequenced in a study of T cell responses to AZD1222 COVID-19 vaccine. Profiling relied on immunoSEQ multiplex PCR, and the TCRdb table lists in-frame clones only, not all of them. The sample includes about 110,000 clones, roughly 93% seen only once; the top ten take 2.5% to 3.5%. This material consisted of peripheral blood, taken 28 days after the second AZD1222 dose. The receptor source for this set is an adult who received the AZD1222 COVID-19 vaccine.

The V call is TRBV2, the J call TRBJ2-7; 8 bases agree with TRBD2. J lost 3 bases, V lost 3 bases, and 7 bases had no gene match. This CDR3 spans 15 amino acids. Germline CDR1 and CDR2: SNHLY and FYNNEI. CDR3 coding DNA: TGTGCCAGCAGTGATTACGGGGGGGCCTTCTACGAGCAGTACTTC. This gives the protein CASSDYGGAFYEQYF.

V and J are TRBV5-1 and TRBJ2-1; possible D gene TRBD2, 5 bases. The CDR3 is 11 amino acids. Germline V gene sequence: CDR1 SGHRS, CDR2 YFSETQ. V was clipped by 4 bases and J by 9 bases, with 8 bases between them. The DNA of the CDR3 is TGCGCCAGCAGCGAGGGTGGTGAGCAGTTCTTC. This encodes CASSEGGEQFF.

The chain combines TRBV7-9 with TRBJ2-5; D gene unclear. Germline CDR1 SEHNR, CDR2 FQNEAQ (reference sequence). Trimming removed 4 bases at V and 3 bases at J, with 6 bases between. The CDR3 has 12 amino acids. The CDR3 region has the DNA TGTGCCAGCAGCTCACTAAAAGAGACCCAGTACTTC. This translates into CASSSLKETQYF.

The rearrangement uses TRBV14 and TRBJ2-3, with D unresolved. V was trimmed by 0 bases and J by 6 bases, leaving 16 bases between them. The CDR3 covers 16 residues. Germline V gene lookup returns CDR1 SGHDN and CDR2 FVKESK. In DNA form, the CDR3 reads TGTGCCAGCAGCCAAGATATACGACACCTCAGGGATACGCAGTATTTT. This codes for CASSQDIRHLRDTQYF.

The V gene is TRBV12-3 or TRBV12-4, the J gene TRBJ2-2, with D unclear. The V and J ends lost 9 bases and 5 bases respectively, with 13 bases between them. CDR3 length: 13 residues. This CDR3 is CASCVTSTGELFF. DNA for the CDR3: TGTGCCAGTTGCGTCACATCTACCGGGGAGCTGTTTTTT.

In its sample, this clone was seen once. The chain has TRBV15 and TRBJ2-1; 9 positions match TRBD1. The CDR3 runs to 15 residues. Unmatched junction bases numbered 6, after V lost 0 bases and J lost 9 bases. Germline values: CDR1 LNHNV, CDR2 YYDKDF (reference sequence). The CDR3 nucleotides are TGTGCCACCAGCAGAGATGGGGACAGGGCAGGTGAGCAGTTCTTC. Residues: CATSRDGDRAGEQFF.

This rearrangement joins TRBV3-1 (or the pseudogene TRBV3-2) to TRBJ1-5; no clear D gene. The CDR3 loop spans 15 amino acids. CDR1 and CDR2 from the germline V gene are LGHDT and YNNKEL (reference sequence). The V end lost 0 bases, the J end lost 5 bases, and 11 bases lay between the germline ends. The CDR3 sequence is CASSQDRAPHQPQHF. DNA for the CDR3: TGTGCCAGCAGCCAAGATAGGGCCCCCCATCAGCCCCAGCATTTT.

The rearrangement joins TRBV7-2 to TRBJ1-1; the D is unclear. The V and J ends lost 0 bases and 1 base respectively, with 6 bases between them. The CDR3 has 14 residues. Germline V lookup: CDR1 SGHTA, CDR2 FQGNSA. The CDR3 spells CASSLAGTNTEAFF. The CDR3 nucleotides are TGTGCCAGCAGCTTAGCAGGTACGAACACTGAAGCTTTCTTT.

The count of this clone is one. This chain links TRBV7-2 with TRBJ2-1; D could derive from TRBD1 or TRBD2 (5 bases each). Trimming pared 7 bases from V and 5 bases from J, leaving 12 bases between. This CDR3 is 13 amino acids long. From germline, CDR1 is SGHTA and CDR2 FQGNSA. CDR3 in amino acids: CASTLRGNNEQFF. CDR3 nucleotide sequence: TGTGCCAGCACCCTGAGGGGCAACAATGAGCAGTTCTTC.

This clone was detected only once. The chain links TRBV2 to TRBJ1-1; D is ambiguous. Trimming shortened V by 6 bases and J by 1 base, and 9 bases separated the two germline ends. Germline V gene data show CDR1 as SNHLY and CDR2 as FYNNEI. The CDR3 has 13 amino acids. The CDR3 region is CASRRETNTEAFF. The CDR3 region has the DNA TGTGCCAGCAGGAGGGAGACGAACACTGAAGCTTTCTTT.

The chain couples TRBV18 to TRBJ1-2, with no clear D. CDR1 and CDR2 from the germline V gene are KGHSH and LQKENI. Between the trimmed V and J ends, which lost 1 base and 2 bases, there was a span of 8 bases. The CDR3 length is 14 residues. As DNA, the CDR3 is TGTGCCAGCTCACCACAAGGGCCAAACTATGGCTACACCTTC. Translating it yields CASSPQGPNYGYTF.

A word on this clone: At one of its ends the junction is not consistent with the germline gene, which may arise from a read error. V gene TRBV4-1 combines with J gene TRBJ2-7; D is perhaps TRBD1 (8 bases). The length of the CDR3 is 15 residues. The germline V gene has CDR1 MGHRA and CDR2 YSYEKL. CDR3 in amino acids: CASSQGDRILAPKEF. CDR3 DNA: TGCGCCAGCAGCCAAGGGGACAGGATACTAGCGCCCAAGGAGTTC.

The CDR3 region has the DNA TGTGCCTCGTCGTCCAGGCGCTACGAGCAGTACTTC. This gives the protein CASSSRRYEQYF. The rearrangement links TRBV10-3 to TRBJ2-7; no clear D. Germline V gene sequence: CDR1 ENHRY, CDR2 SYGVKD. This CDR3 contains 12 residues. Trimming left V 11 bases short and J 3 bases short, with 14 bases between.

The rearrangement joins TRBV28 to TRBJ1-5, with D possibly TRBD1 on 5 matching bases. V was clipped by 3 bases and J by 4 bases, with 10 bases between them. Germline CDR1 MDHEN, CDR2 SYDVKM. CDR3 size: 14 residues. The CDR3 here is CASSLKGWNQPQHF. CDR3 sequence (DNA): TGTGCCAGCAGTTTGAAGGGGTGGAATCAGCCCCAGCATTTT.

The chain employs TRBV19 and TRBJ1-2; 7 bases fit TRBD1. V lost 7 bases to trimming and J lost 5 bases; unmatched junction nucleotides: 13. The CDR3 spans 15 residues. Germline CDR1 is LNHDA and CDR2 is SQIVND (reference sequence). In DNA, the CDR3 is TGTGCCAGTACCCTCGGTCGTCACAGGGGTTATGGCTACACCTTC. It encodes CASTLGRHRGYGYTF.

This clone was picked up one time. The chain couples TRBV11-2 to TRBJ2-2, with TRBD2 matching over 11 bases. Germline lookup yields CDR1 SGHAT and CDR2 FQNNGV. The J segment lost 1 base and the V segment lost 4 bases, leaving 2 bases of the junction unmatched. CDR3 length: 16 residues. The CDR3 sequence: CASSSLAGGNTGELFF. CDR3 DNA: TGTGCCAGCAGCTCGCTAGCGGGGGGGAACACCGGGGAGCTGTTTTTT.

The chain is built from TRBV19 and TRBJ2-1; D gene uncertain. The CDR3 runs 13 residues. Germline CDR1 LNHDA, CDR2 SQIVND (reference sequence). The V end was cut by 6 bases, the J end by 5 bases, with 11 bases between. CDR3 sequence: CASRWAHNNEQFF. The CDR3 nucleotides are TGTGCCAGTAGATGGGCGCATAACAATGAGCAGTTCTTC.

This chain joins TRBV30 and TRBJ1-1, with a weak D call TRBD1 (5 bases). Germline V gives CDR1 GTSNPN, CDR2 SVGIG (reference sequence). Between the trimmed V and J ends, which lost 1 base and 2 bases, there was a span of 8 bases. The CDR3 contains 13 residues. CDR3 nucleotides: TGTGCCTGGAGTGGACAGCCTAACACTGAAGCTTTCTTT. This sequence encodes CAWSGQPNTEAFF.

The chain combines TRBV6-1 with TRBJ1-4; a possible D gene is TRBD1 (6 bases). Germline V gene data show CDR1 as MNHNS and CDR2 as SASEGT. Trimming cost V 4 bases and J 5 bases, with 20 bases left between them. The CDR3 is made up of 17 amino acids. The chain's CDR3 is CASSAPQGLGVNEKLFF. CDR3 DNA: TGTGCCAGCAGTGCTCCACAGGGTCTGGGGGTAAATGAAAAACTGTTTTTT.

The CDR3 loop reads CASSSLAGGWNEQFF. CDR3 sequence (DNA): TGTGCCAGCAGTTCTCTAGCGGGAGGGTGGAATGAGCAGTTCTTC. This chain links TRBV2 with TRBJ2-1; the match to TRBD2 covers 12 bases. Trimming took 5 bases from V and 7 from J; bases not matched to a gene: 6. The germline CDR1 and CDR2 sequences are SNHLY and FYNNEI. The CDR3 runs to 15 residues.

The chain has TRBV21-1 and TRBJ1-5. TRBV21-1 is termed a pseudogene. The CDR3 is 17 amino acids. DNA for the CDR3: TGTGCCAGCAGCAAAGAGGGCAGGCCATATAGCAATCAGCCCCAGCATTTT. Protein product: CASSKEGRPYSNQPQHF.

This clone was counted a single time. The CDR3 region has the DNA TGTGCCAGCAGCCAAGGAGATTGGGATGAAAAACTGTTTTTT. Translating gives CASSQGDWDEKLFF. The V and J genes are TRBV3-1 (or the pseudogene TRBV3-2) and TRBJ1-4; no firm D call. Germline CDR1 LGHDT, CDR2 YNNKEL (reference sequence). CDR3 length: 14 residues. V gave up 1 base and J gave up 6 bases, with 9 bases separating them.

This clone was observed many times. V is TRBV12-5 and J is TRBJ2-1; the match to TRBD2 covers 8 bases. V lost 4 bases to trimming and J lost 12 bases; unmatched junction nucleotides: 14. Germline assignment: CDR1 LGHNT and CDR2 FRNRAP. This CDR3 contains 15 residues. CDR3: CASGSSGRYVGGQFF. The CDR3 DNA is TGTGCTAGTGGTTCCAGCGGGAGATACGTCGGGGGGCAGTTCTTC.

The count of this clone is one. The rearrangement uses TRBV5-6 and TRBJ1-1, with unresolved D. The length of the CDR3 is 15 residues. Trimming removed 5 bases from V and 2 bases from J, with 16 bases in between. CDR1 is SGHDT and CDR2 is YYEEEE in the germline V gene. Here the CDR3 DNA reads TGTGCCAGCAGGTTGCGGGGAAAAAAAAACACTGAAGCTTTCTTT. It specifies CASRLRGKKNTEAFF.